A selection of T cell receptor beta chains follows, all from one sample in a study of blood T cell repertoires in COVID-19. Generated by immunoSEQ multiplex PCR, the TCRdb table keeps only in-frame clones and is missing some. The repertoire holds 150,000 to 200,000 clones, with around 90% as singletons. The sample consisted of peripheral blood. The source is a man over 45 with acute or convalescent COVID-19. CDR3s leave out the opening cysteine and the closing phenylalanine or tryptophan. The size field is filled for only some rows; it gives once, few, many or a size class.

clone_size v_call cdr3_aa
- TRBV28 ASSQRRVTNEKLF
- TRBV28 ASSRPGETQY
- TRBV10-2 ASSEWGDAETQY
- TRBV11-2 ASSPRTGTATNEKLF
- TRBV6-2/TRBV6-3 ASSLSSGGNYNEQF
- TRBV2 ASRRPGSYEQY
- TRBV7-2 ASSVRRALAGGYNEQF
once TRBV7-3 ASSLRLAGPNEQF
- TRBV28 ASRGAPYEQY
- TRBV2 ASRDRVAGVGYT
- TRBV29-1 SVVDINEKLF
- TRBV27 ASSLSSSNEQF
- TRBV28 ASSFSRSNQPQH
- TRBV2 ASSERGLGAQY
- TRBV21-1 ASSGADRVGNEQF
- TRBV6-5 ASSYSRPGYGYT
once TRBV5-5 ASSFGRGGYYEQY
- TRBV6-5 ASKETVKETQY
once TRBV28 ASSLSGGRGTDTQY
- TRBV9 ASSLGQSGNSPLH